The next 3 T cell receptor beta chains were all read from a single sample in a study of yellow fever vaccine responses in identical twins. TCRdb re-called the RT-PCR reads through MiXCR, storing one row per CDR3 protein. The repertoire holds fewer than 5,000 distinct CDR3 sequences, with around 92% as singletons. The specimen was T cells from blood (PBMCs), unsorted or a sorted subset (not recorded which), collected before or after yellow fever vaccination (not recorded which). The receptors stem from a woman younger than 30 who received the yellow fever vaccine.

This chain uses TRBV6-1 with TRBJ1-2; 9 positions match TRBD1. Per germline, CDR1 MNHNS and CDR2 SASEGT. CDR3 size: 14 residues. V shed 5 bases and J 2 bases; nucleotides not matched to a gene: 3. CDR3 region: CASSQDRGNYGYTF. Here the CDR3 DNA reads TGTGCCAGCAGTCAGGACAGGGGAAACTATGGCTACACCTTC.

The chain's CDR3 is CASSSRRAGGTNEQFF. DNA of the CDR3: TGTGCCAGCAGCTCCAGACGAGCGGGAGGTACCAATGAGCAGTTCTTC. V and J are TRBV9 and TRBJ2-1, with 9 bases aligning to TRBD2. V lost 4 bases, J lost 6 bases, and 11 bases stayed unmatched. The CDR3 runs 16 residues. In germline, CDR1 is SGDLS, CDR2 YYNGEE.

The chain employs TRBV7-9 and TRBJ2-7; a weak D match, TRBD2 (7 bases). This CDR3 contains 16 residues. The germline V gene has CDR1 SEHNR and CDR2 FQNEAQ (reference sequence). V dropped 5 bases and J dropped 6 bases, with 23 bases sitting between them. CDR3 amino acids: CASSRLAGGGWGEQYF. CDR3 coding DNA: TGTGCCAGCAGCCGACTAGCTGGGGGGGGCTGGGGCGAGCAGTACTTC.